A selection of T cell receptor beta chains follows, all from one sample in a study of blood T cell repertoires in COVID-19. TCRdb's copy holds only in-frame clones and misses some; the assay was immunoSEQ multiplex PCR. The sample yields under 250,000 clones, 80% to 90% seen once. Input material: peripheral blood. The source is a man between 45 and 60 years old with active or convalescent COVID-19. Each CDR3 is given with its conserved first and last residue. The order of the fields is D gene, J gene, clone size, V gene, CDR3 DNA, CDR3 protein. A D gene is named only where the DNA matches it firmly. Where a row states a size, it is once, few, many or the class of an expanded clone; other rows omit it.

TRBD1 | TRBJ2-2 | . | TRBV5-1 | TGCGCCAGCGGGACAGGAACGAACACCGGGGAGCTGTTTTTT | CASGTGTNTGELFF
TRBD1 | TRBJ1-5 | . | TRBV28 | TGTGCCAGCAGTCGGGAGGGACAGGGGGCTAATCAGCCCCAGCATTTT | CASSREGQGANQPQHF
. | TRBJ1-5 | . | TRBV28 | TGTGCCAGCAGTGGGGGCCCGGAACAGGGAAGAAGTCAGCCCCAGCATTTT | CASSGGPEQGRSQPQHF
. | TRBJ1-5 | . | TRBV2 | TGTGCCAGCACATTCGACAGCGCGAGCTTCAATCAGCCCCAGCATTTT | CASTFDSASFNQPQHF
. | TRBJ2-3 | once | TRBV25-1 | TGTGCCAGCAGTGATGCCAGGGGCACAGATACGCAGTATTTT | CASSDARGTDTQYF
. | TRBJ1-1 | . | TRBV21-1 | TGTGCCAGCAGTTTAACACGGAACACTGAAGCTTTCTTT | CASSLTRNTEAFF
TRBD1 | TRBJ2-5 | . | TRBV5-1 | TGCGCCAGCAGTAAAAGAGGATCCGGGACAGGGATAGAGACCCAGTACTTC | CASSKRGSGTGIETQYF
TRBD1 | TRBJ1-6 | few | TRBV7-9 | TGTGCCAGCAGCCGACAGGGGTCCGGTTCACCCCTCCACTTT | CASSRQGSGSPLHF
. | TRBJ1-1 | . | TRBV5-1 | TGCGCCAGCAGCTCCACAGGCTTTCGGAACACTGAAGCTTTCTTT | CASSSTGFRNTEAFF
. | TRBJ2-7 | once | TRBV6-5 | TGTGCCAGCAGGAGACAGGACTCCTACGAGCAGTACTTC | CASRRQDSYEQYF
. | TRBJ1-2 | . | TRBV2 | TGTGCCAGCCCGCAACCCCCTAGGGGTGCCTATGGCTACACCTTC | CASPQPPRGAYGYTF
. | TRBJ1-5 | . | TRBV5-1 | TGCGCCAGCAGCTTGGCCCCAGGGAGGCAAAATCAGCCCCAGCATTTT | CASSLAPGRQNQPQHF
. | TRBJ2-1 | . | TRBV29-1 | TGCAGCGCCTGGAGGAATGAGCAGTTCTTC | CSAWRNEQFF
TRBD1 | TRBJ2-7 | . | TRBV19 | TGTGCCAGTAGTATCAGACAGGGGGCCTACGAGCAGTACTTC | CASSIRQGAYEQYF
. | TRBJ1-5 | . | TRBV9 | TGTGCCAGCAGAGTGGGGCGATCTAATCAGCCCCAGCATTTT | CASRVGRSNQPQHF
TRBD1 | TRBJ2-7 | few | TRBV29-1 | TGCAGCGTGATGGGACAGGGGGAATACGAGCAGTACTTC | CSVMGQGEYEQYF
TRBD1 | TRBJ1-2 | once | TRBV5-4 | TGTGCCAGCAGCTTGGCAGAGGGGGCGAAGGGCTACACCTTC | CASSLAEGAKGYTF
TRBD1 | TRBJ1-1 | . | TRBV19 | TGTGCCAGTAAGGACAGGACCACTGAAGCTTTCTTT | CASKDRTTEAFF
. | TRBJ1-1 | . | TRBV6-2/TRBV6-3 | TGTGCCAGCAGTTACTCGGGGGCCGAAGCTTTCTTT | CASSYSGAEAFF
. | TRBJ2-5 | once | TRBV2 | TGTGCCAGCAGCGTGCAGTTTCAAGAGACCCAGTACTTC | CASSVQFQETQYF
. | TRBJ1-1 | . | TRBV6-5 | TGTGCCAGCATCATCGACGACAGCATGAACACTGAAGCTTTCTTT | CASIIDDSMNTEAFF
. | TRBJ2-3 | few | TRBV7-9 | TGTGCCAGCAGCTTAGCCGGTCCCGACACAGATACGCAGTATTTT | CASSLAGPDTDTQYF
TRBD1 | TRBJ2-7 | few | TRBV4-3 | TGCGCCAGCAGCAGGGCTGAGGGACAGGGGTACGAGCAGTACTTC | CASSRAEGQGYEQYF
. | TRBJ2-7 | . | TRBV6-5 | TGTGCCAGCAGTTACTCTCGCAGGTCCTACGAGCAGTACTTC | CASSYSRRSYEQYF
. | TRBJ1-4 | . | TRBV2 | TGTGCCAGCAGCGTAAGCCAGGGGAGTGGAAAACTGTTTTTT | CASSVSQGSGKLFF
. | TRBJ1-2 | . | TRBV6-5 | TGTGCCAGCAGGGGGCTTGACCTGGGTGGCTACACCTTC | CASRGLDLGGYTF
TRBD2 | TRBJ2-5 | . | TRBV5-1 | TGCGCCAGCAGCTTGGGGACTAGCGGGGGCCCGCGACAAGAGACCCAGTACTTC | CASSLGTSGGPRQETQYF
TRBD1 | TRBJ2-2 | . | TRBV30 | TGTGCCTGGTGGCAGGGGGACACCGGGGAGCTGTTTTTT | CAWWQGDTGELFF
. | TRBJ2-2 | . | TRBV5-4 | TGTGCCAGCAGCTCAAAACAGGGGACTTTGACCGGGGAGCTGTTTTTT | CASSSKQGTLTGELFF
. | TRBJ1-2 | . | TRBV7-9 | TGTGCCAGCAGCTCGACAGGAAGACTCAACTATGGCTACACCTTC | CASSSTGRLNYGYTF
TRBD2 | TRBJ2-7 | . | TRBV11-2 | TGTGCCAGCAGGGGAGGGGGGCGCGGACTAGCGGGAGCCTACGAGCAGTACTTC | CASRGGGRGLAGAYEQYF
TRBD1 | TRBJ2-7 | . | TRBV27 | TGTGCCAGCAGTTCTCGACAGGGAGTCTACGAGCAGTACTTC | CASSSRQGVYEQYF
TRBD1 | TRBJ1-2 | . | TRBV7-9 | TGTGCCAGCAGCGTACCAGGGACAGTCGCTAACTATGGCTACACCTTC | CASSVPGTVANYGYTF
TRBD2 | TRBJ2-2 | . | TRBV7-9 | TGTGCCAGCAGCCCGCGGGGGTCTAGGACCGGGGAGCTGTTTTTT | CASSPRGSRTGELFF
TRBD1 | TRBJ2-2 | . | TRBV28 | TGTGCCAGCAGCTCATCCACCGGGACAGCCACCGGGGAGCTGTTTTTT | CASSSSTGTATGELFF
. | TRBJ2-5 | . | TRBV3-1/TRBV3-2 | TGTGCCAGCAGCCAAGTTCAGGGATCCGAGACCCAGTACTTC | CASSQVQGSETQYF
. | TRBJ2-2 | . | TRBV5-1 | TGCGCCAGCAGCTTGGTGGCCGAGAACACCGGGGAGCTGTTTTTT | CASSLVAENTGELFF
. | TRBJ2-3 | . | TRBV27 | TGTGCCAGCAGTTTCAGTGGCACAGATACGCAGTATTTT | CASSFSGTDTQYF
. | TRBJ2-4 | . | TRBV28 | TGTGCCAGCAGTCTCAGTTTAGCCAAAAACATTCAGTACTTC | CASSLSLAKNIQYF
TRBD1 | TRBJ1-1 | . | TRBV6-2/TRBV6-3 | TGTGCCAGCAGTTACATGTGGCAGGGGGCCGCTGAAGCTTTCTTT | CASSYMWQGAAEAFF
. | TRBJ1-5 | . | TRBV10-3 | TGTGCCATCAGTCCACTGGGGGGGGATCAGCCCCAGCATTTT | CAISPLGGDQPQHF
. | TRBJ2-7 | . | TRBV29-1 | TGCAATTTTGTCGTTATCTACGAGCAGTACTTC | CNFVVIYEQYF
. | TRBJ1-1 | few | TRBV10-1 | TGCGCCAGCAGTGTTACAGGGAGATTAACTGAAGCTTTCTTT | CASSVTGRLTEAFF
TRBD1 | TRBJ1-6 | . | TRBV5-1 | TGCGCCAGCAGCCCCACCGCGAGGACAGGGGGCTCTAGGTCACCCCTCCACTTT | CASSPTARTGGSRSPLHF
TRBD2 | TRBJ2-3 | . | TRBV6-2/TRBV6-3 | TGTGCCAGCAGTGAGTTACTGGGACTAGCCGTTAGCACAGATACGCAGTATTTT | CASSELLGLAVSTDTQYF
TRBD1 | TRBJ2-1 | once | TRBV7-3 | TGTGCCAGCAGCTTAACGGGGGCGACAGGGCTAAATGAGCAGTTCTTC | CASSLTGATGLNEQFF
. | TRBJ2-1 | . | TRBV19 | TGTGCCAGTAGTTCCCTAGGGGGGGGCACCTTTAATGAGCAGTTCTTC | CASSSLGGGTFNEQFF
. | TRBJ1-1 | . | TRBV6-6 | TGTGCCAGCAGTTCTAGGAGTGAAGCTTTCTTT | CASSSRSEAFF
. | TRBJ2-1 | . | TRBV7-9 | TGTGCCAGCAGCTTAGCGTCGACTACCTGGGCCAATGAGCAGTTCTTC | CASSLASTTWANEQFF
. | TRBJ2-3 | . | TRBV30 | TGTGCCTCTGGCGGGGTGGCTAGCTGGCCTCCAAGTCCCACAGATACGCAGTATTTT | CASGGVASWPPSPTDTQYF
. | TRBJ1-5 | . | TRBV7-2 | TGTGCCAGCAGTTCTCAGGGCCCGTATAGCAATCAGCCCCAGCATTTT | CASSSQGPYSNQPQHF
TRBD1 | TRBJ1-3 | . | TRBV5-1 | TGCGCCAGCAGCCGGGACAGGGGGAATGGAAACACCATATATTTT | CASSRDRGNGNTIYF